This TCR beta chain was documented in a study of a mutant IDH1 vaccine in newly diagnosed glioma. Whole-study context: Vaccinations were initiated 4-6 weeks following radiotherapy alone, or were given together with temozolomide cycles.

For this clone: What it binds is not known.

Data came from immunoSEQ multiplex PCR; TCRdb stores just in-frame clones and leaves some out. Of around 32,000 clones listed, roughly three quarters are singletons. Time point here: week 35, safety follow-up. The vaccine gave 300 ug of a 20-mer mutant IDH1 peptide subcutaneously per dose. The length of the CDR3 is 19 residues. The trim removed 3 bases at V and 5 bases at J, leaving 16 bases unmatched. Germline CDR1 SGDLS, CDR2 YYNGEE. Material: PBMCs, obtained from a glioma patient whose treatment included an IDH1 peptide vaccine. The chain carries TRBV9 and TRBJ2-2; 10 nucleotides agree with TRBD1. This clonotype was sampled from a woman aged 25 to 39 with glioma. Some clones in this sample may be carry-over from other donors' samples. This CDR3 is CASSAGQGEKAAGTGELFF. The CDR3 coding sequence is TGTGCCAGCAGCGCCGGACAGGGGGAAAAGGCAGCGGGGACCGGGGAGCTGTTTTTT.